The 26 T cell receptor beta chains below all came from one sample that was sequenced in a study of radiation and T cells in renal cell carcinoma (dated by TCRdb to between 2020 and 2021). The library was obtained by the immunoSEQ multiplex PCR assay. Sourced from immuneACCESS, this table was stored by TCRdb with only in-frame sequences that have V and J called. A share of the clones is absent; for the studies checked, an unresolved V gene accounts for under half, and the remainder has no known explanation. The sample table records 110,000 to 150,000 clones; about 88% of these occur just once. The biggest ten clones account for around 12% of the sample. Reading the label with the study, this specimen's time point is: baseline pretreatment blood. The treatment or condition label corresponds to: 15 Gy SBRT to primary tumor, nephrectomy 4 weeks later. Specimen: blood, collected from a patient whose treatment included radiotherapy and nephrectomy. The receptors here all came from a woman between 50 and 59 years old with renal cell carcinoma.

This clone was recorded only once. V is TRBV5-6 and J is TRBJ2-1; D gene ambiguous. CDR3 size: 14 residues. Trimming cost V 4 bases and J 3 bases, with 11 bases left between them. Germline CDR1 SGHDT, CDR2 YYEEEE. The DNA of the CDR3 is TGTGCCAGCAGCCCACGGCTGGGCTACAATGAGCAGTTCTTC. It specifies CASSPRLGYNEQFF.

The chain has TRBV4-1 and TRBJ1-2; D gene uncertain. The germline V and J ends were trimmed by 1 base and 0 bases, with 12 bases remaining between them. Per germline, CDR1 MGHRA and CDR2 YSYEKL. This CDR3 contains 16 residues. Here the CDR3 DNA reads TGCGCCAGCAGCCAAGGAAACAGCGCAGCTAACTATGGCTACACCTTC. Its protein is CASSQGNSAANYGYTF.

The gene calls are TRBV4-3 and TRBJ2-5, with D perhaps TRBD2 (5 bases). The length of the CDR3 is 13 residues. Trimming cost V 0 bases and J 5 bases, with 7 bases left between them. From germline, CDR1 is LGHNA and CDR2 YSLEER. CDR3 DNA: TGCGCCAGCAGCCAAGAAACGGGGGAGACCCAGTACTTC. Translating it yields CASSQETGETQYF.

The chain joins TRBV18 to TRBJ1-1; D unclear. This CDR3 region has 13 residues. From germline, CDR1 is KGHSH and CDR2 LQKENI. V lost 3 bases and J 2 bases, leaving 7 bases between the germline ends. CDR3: CASSPGRNTEAFF. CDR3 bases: TGTGCCAGCTCACCCGGGCGAAACACTGAAGCTTTCTTT.

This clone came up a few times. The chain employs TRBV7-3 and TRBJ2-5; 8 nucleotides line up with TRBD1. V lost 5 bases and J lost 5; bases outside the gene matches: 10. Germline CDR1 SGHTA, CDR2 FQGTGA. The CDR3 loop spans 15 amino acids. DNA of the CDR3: TGTGCCAGCAGCCGGGGAGGCAGGGGGCCTGAGACCCAGTACTTC. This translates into CASSRGGRGPETQYF.

The CDR3 region has the DNA TGCGCCAGCAGCGTGGACATCGCTTATGGCTACACCTTC. Translated, it gives CASSVDIAYGYTF. This sequence joins TRBV5-1 and TRBJ1-2; weak D call: TRBD1 (5 bases). The CDR3 contains 13 residues. V was shortened by 4 bases and J by 5 bases, with 12 bases between the two germline ends. The germline V gene encodes CDR1 SGHRS and CDR2 YFSETQ.

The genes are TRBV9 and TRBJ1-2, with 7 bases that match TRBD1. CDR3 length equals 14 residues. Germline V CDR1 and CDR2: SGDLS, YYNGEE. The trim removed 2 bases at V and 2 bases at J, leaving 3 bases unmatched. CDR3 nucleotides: TGTGCCAGCAGCGTTGAACAGGGGAACTATGGCTACACCTTC. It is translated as CASSVEQGNYGYTF.

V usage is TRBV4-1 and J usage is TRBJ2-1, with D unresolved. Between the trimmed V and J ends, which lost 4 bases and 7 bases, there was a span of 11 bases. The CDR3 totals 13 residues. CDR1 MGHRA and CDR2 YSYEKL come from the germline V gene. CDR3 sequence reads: CASSPSDRNEQFF. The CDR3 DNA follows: TGCGCCAGCAGCCCTTCCGATAGGAATGAGCAGTTCTTC.

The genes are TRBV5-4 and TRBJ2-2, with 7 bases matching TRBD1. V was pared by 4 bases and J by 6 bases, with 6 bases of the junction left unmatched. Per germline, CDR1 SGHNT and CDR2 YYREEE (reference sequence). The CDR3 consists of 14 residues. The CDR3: CASSPGQRPGELFF. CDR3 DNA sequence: TGTGCCAGCAGCCCGGGACAGCGCCCCGGGGAGCTGTTTTTT. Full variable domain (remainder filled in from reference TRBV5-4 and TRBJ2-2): ETGVTQSPTHLIKTRGQQVTLRCSSQSGHNTVSWYQQALGQGPQFIFQYYREEENGRGNFPPRFSGLQFPNYSSELNVNALELDDSALYLCASSPGQRPGELFFGEGSRLTVL.

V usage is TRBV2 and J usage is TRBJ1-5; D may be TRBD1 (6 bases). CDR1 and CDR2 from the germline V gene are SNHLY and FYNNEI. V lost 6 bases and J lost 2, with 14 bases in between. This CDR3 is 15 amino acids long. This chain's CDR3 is CASRDTGKGNQPQHF. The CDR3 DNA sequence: TGTGCCAGCAGGGATACAGGGAAGGGCAATCAGCCCCAGCATTTT.

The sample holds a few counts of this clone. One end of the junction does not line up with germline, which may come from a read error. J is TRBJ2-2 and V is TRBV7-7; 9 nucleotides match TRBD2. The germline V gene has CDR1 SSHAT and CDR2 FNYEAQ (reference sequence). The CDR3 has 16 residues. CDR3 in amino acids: CASSASGGSNTGELFF. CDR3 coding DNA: TGTGCTAGCAGCGCCAGCGGGGGGTCGAACACCGGGGAGCTGTTTTTT.

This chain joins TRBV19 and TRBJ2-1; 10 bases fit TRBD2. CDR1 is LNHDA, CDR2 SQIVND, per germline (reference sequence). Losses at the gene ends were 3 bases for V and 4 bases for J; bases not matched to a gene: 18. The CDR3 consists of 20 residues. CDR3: CASSIQRGGSLEEPYNEQFF. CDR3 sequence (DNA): TGTGCCAGTAGTATCCAGCGGGGGGGTTCCTTGGAAGAACCTTACAATGAGCAGTTCTTC. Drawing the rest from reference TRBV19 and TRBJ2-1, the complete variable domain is DGGITQSPKYLFRKEGQNVTLSCEQNLNHDAMYWYRQDPGQGLRLIYYSQIVNDFQKGDIAEGYSVSREKKESFPLTVTSAQKNPTAFYLCASSIQRGGSLEEPYNEQFFGPGTRLTVL.

This chain's CDR3 is CASRVGTEAFF. The CDR3 DNA reads TGTGCCAGCCGAGTGGGGACTGAAGCTTTCTTT. The genes are TRBV19 and TRBJ1-1; D unclear. Germline-derived CDR1 and CDR2 are LNHDA and SQIVND (reference sequence). The CDR3 extends over 11 amino acids. V was cut by 9 bases and J by 5 bases, with 10 bases left in between.

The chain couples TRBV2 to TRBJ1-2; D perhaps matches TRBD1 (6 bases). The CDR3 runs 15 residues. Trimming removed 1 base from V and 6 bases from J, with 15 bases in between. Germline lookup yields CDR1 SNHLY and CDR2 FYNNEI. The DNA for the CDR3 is TGTGCCAGCAGTGAAGAGGGGGGCAGTTCTCATGGCTACACCTTC. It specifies CASSEEGGSSHGYTF.

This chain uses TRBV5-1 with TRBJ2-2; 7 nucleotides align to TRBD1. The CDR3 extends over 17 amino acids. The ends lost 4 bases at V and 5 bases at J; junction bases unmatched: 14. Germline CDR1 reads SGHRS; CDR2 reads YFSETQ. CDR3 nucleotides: TGCGCCAGCAGCCCGAAGCCACCGGGACAGATAACCGGGGAGCTGTTTTTT. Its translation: CASSPKPPGQITGELFF.

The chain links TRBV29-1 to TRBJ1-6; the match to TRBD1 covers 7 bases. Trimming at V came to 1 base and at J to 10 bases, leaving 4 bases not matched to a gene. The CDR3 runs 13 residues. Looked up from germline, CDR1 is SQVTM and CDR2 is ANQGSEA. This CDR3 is CSVEVDRYSPLHF. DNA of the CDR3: TGCAGCGTTGAAGTGGACAGGTACTCACCCCTCCACTTT.

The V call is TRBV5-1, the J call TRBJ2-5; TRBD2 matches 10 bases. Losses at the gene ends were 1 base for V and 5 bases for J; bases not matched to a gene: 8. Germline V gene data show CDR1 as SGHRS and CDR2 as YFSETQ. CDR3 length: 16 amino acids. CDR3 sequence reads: CASSLWASGGLETQYF. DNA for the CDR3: TGCGCCAGCAGCTTGTGGGCTAGCGGGGGTCTGGAGACCCAGTACTTC.

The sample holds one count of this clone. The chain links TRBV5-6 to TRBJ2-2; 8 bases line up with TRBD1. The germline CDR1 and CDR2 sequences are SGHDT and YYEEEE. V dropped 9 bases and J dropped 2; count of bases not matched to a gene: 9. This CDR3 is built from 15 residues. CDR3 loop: CATHLDRVNTGELFF. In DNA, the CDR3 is TGTGCCACACACTTGGACAGGGTTAACACCGGGGAGCTGTTTTTT. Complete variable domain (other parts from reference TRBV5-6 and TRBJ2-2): DAGVTQSPTHLIKTRGQQVTLRCSPKSGHDTVSWYQQALGQGPQFIFQYYEEEERQRGNFPDRFSGHQFPNYSSELNVNALLLGDSALYLCATHLDRVNTGELFFGEGSRLTVL.

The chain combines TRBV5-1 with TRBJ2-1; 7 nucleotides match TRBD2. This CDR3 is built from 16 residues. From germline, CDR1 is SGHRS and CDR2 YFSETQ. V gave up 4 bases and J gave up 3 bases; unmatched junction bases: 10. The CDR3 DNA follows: TGCGCCAGCAGCCCCCCTAGCGGATCTGACTACAATGAGCAGTTCTTC. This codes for CASSPPSGSDYNEQFF.

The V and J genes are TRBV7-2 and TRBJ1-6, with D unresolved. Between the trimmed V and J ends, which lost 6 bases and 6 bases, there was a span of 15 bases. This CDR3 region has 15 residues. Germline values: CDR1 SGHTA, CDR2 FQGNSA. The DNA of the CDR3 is TGTGCCAGCAGGGGAGAGGTCTTTGGTAATTCACCCCTCCACTTT. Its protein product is CASRGEVFGNSPLHF.

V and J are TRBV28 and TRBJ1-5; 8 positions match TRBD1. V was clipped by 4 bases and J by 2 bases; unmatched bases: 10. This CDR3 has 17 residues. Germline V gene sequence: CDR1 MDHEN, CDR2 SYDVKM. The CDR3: CASSSPQGGPGNQPQHF. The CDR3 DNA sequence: TGTGCCAGCAGTTCCCCACAGGGGGGGCCGGGCAATCAGCCCCAGCATTTT.

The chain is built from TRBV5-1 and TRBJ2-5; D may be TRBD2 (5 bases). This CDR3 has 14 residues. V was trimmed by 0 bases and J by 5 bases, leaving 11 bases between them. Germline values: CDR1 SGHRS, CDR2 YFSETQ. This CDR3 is CASSLVGDRETQYF. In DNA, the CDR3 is TGCGCCAGCAGCTTGGTCGGGGATCGGGAGACCCAGTACTTC.

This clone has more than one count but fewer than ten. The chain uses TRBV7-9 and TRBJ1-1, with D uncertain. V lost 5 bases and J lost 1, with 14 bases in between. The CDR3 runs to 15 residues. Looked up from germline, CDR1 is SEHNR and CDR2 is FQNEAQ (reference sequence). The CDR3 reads CASSVSGWRNTEAFF. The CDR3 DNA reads TGTGCCAGCAGCGTGTCGGGGTGGAGGAACACTGAAGCTTTCTTT.

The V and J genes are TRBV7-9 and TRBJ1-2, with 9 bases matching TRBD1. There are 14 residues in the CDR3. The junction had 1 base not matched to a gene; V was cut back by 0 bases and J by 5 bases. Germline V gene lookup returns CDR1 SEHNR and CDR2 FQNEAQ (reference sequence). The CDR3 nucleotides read TGTGCCAGCAGCTTAGCCGGGACAGGGTATGGCTACACCTTC. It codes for CASSLAGTGYGYTF.

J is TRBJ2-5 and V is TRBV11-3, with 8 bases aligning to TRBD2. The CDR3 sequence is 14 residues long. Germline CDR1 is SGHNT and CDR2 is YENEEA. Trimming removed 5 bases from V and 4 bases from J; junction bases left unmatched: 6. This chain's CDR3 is CASSVSGVLETQYF. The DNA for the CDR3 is TGTGCCAGCAGCGTTAGCGGGGTTCTAGAGACCCAGTACTTC.

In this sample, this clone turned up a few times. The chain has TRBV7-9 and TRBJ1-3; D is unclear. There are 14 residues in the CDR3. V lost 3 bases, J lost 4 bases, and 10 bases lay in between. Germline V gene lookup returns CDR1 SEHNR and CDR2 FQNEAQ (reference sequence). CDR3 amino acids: CASSLGLLGNTIYF. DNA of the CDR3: TGTGCCAGCAGCTTGGGCCTTCTCGGAAACACCATATATTTT.